This T cell receptor beta chain derives from a study of OX40 agonist ivuxolimab in advanced cancers. As for the study in general: Therapy given before enrollment (anti-PD-1, anti-PD-L1 or anti-CTLA-4) was allowed, and over 35% had some.

Trimming took 5 bases from V and 0 from J, leaving 7 bases between them. This CDR3 comprises 13 residues. From germline, CDR1 is SGHDN and CDR2 FVKESK. Autoimmune disease history or systemic immunosuppression excluded patients. Clones were sequenced by immunoSEQ multiplex PCR, and TCRdb holds only the in-frame ones, with some missing. The profile shows approximately 98,000 clones, roughly 80% of them singletons. The V call is TRBV14, the J call TRBJ1-2, with D possibly matching TRBD1 (5 bases). The sample was CD4+ or CD8+ T cells sorted from blood, taken in a trial of the OX40 agonist ivuxolimab. This sequence was found in an adult with an advanced solid tumor such as melanoma, head and neck, liver or kidney cancer. The chain's CDR3 is CASSDRSNYGYTF. The DNA for the CDR3 is TGTGCCAGCAGCGACAGATCTAACTATGGCTACACCTTC.